Below, 25 T cell receptor beta chains from the same sample are listed, as sequenced in a study of T cells in women clearing cervical HPV infection. Profiling relied on immunoSEQ multiplex PCR, and the TCRdb table lists in-frame clones only, not all of them. There are some 20,000 clones in the sample, with 5% held by the top ten. Sequenced material: blood buffy coat. The receptors were sampled from a woman aged 18-70 years with a cervical HPV16 infection that either progressed to CIN3+ or cleared (not recorded which).

Worth noting for this clone: The read gets to within 3 residues of the CDR3 end, and the germline J gene fills in the rest. The rearrangement uses TRBV13 and TRBJ2-7; D uncertain. The CDR3 is made up of 13 amino acids. Germline V gene data show CDR1 as PRHDT and CDR2 as FYEKMQ (reference sequence). V lost 2 bases and J lost 6, with 11 bases in between. The sequenced CDR3 bases are TGTGCCAGCAGCTTACACGTGAAGGCCGAG. It specifies CASSLHVKAE. The entire CDR3 is CASSLHVKAEQYF.

A note on this clone: The CDR3 end lies 3 residues beyond the end of the read and is filled in from the germline J gene. The chain employs TRBV30 and TRBJ1-2; D perhaps matches TRBD1 (5 bases). CDR3 length equals 16 residues. Per the germline V gene, CDR1 is GTSNPN and CDR2 is SVGIG (reference sequence). The part of the CDR3 DNA that was read is TGTGCCTGGAGCCCCCTAAGCGGGGGTTCCACAGATACC. This codes for CAWSPLSGGSTDT. The CDR3, in full, reads CAWSPLSGGSTDTYTF.

Of note for this clone: At one end, the junction sequence differs from germline, possibly due to a read error. The read ends 3 residues early relative to the CDR3; the germline J gene fills the gap. This rearrangement joins TRBV5-3 to TRBJ2-3; 7 nucleotides line up with TRBD2. TRBV5-3 counts as an open reading frame of uncertain function. The CDR3 sequence is 14 residues long. CDR3 residues: CARWYRGGSETQYF. The part of the CDR3 DNA that was read is TGTGCCAGATGGTACCGGGGAGGGTCAGAGACG.

The sequenced CDR3 bases are TGTGCCAGCAGCTTAGCGCAAGGGCGGGGGATTCTAACAGATACG. It encodes CASSLAQGRGILTDT. The full-length CDR3 reads as CASSLAQGRGILTDTQYF. V is TRBV7-8 and J is TRBJ2-3; 7 bases line up with TRBD2. The sequenced fragment ends 3 residues before the CDR3 boundary, so the rest is inferred from the germline J gene. Trimming removed 0 bases from V and 3 bases from J; junction bases left unmatched: 12. Germline lookup yields CDR1 SGHVS and CDR2 FQNEAQ. This CDR3 has 18 residues.

The CDR3: CASSERAAGYNSPLHF. The sequenced CDR3 bases are TGTGCCAGCAGTGAAAGGGCGGCGGGGTATAATTCACCC. The chain joins TRBV6-1 to TRBJ1-6; the D is unclear. The CDR3 end is not reached by the read, which stops 3 residues before it; the germline J gene fills it in. The CDR3 length is 16 residues. CDR1 and CDR2 from the germline V gene are MNHNS and SASEGT. Between the trimmed V and J ends, which lost 2 bases and 4 bases, there was a span of 12 bases.

Details on this clone: The CDR3 end is not reached by the read, which stops 3 residues before it; the germline J gene fills it in. The rearrangement uses TRBV28 and TRBJ2-5; D might be TRBD1 (5 bases). The germline V gene has CDR1 MDHEN and CDR2 SYDVKM. The CDR3 consists of 16 residues. V was cut by 0 bases and J by 2 bases, with 13 bases left in between. The CDR3 sequence is CASSLWGRVGQETQYF. The part of the CDR3 DNA that was read is TGTGCCAGCAGTTTATGGGGCAGGGTGGGTCAAGAGACC.

Comments on this clone: Read sequence stops 3 residues before the CDR3 end, and the germline J gene provides the missing end. This chain uses TRBV6-4 with TRBJ2-1, with TRBD2 matching 12 bases. V lost 0 bases and J lost 7; bases outside the gene matches: 4. The CDR3 has 16 amino acids. Germline CDR1 is MRHNA and CDR2 is SNTAGT. This CDR3 reads CASSDSASGGANEQFF. Partial CDR3 DNA: TGTGCCAGCAGTGACTCGGCTAGCGGGGGGGCAAATGAG.

Details on this clone: The read stops 3 residues short of the end of the CDR3; the missing end is completed from the germline J gene. The chain couples TRBV11-2 to TRBJ2-5; 9 bases agree with TRBD2. Germline loops: CDR1 SGHAT, CDR2 FQNNGV. Losses at the gene ends were 3 bases for V and 2 bases for J; bases not matched to a gene: 1. The CDR3 totals 14 residues. CDR3: CASSFLAGQETQYF. CDR3 DNA, as far as it was read: TGTGCCAGCAGCTTCCTAGCGGGGCAAGAGACC.

CDR3 DNA (partial): TGCAGCGTTAGGGGGTCGGAATCTAGCACAGATACG. Translating gives CSVRGSESSTDT. The whole CDR3 reads CSVRGSESSTDTQYF. The genes are TRBV29-1 and TRBJ2-3, with D possibly matching TRBD1 (6 bases). The read stops 3 residues short of the end of the CDR3; the missing end is completed from the germline J gene. The CDR3 is 15 residues long. CDR1 SQVTM and CDR2 ANQGSEA come from the germline V gene. Trimming took off 5 bases at V and 0 bases at J, with 15 bases between the two ends.

With regard to this clone: The read terminates 3 residues ahead of where the CDR3 ends, so the germline J gene completes it. This chain joins TRBV7-2 and TRBJ2-1, with 11 bases matching TRBD2. This CDR3 comprises 14 residues. V lost 5 bases to trimming and J lost 9 bases; unmatched junction nucleotides: 6. Germline CDR1 reads SGHTA; CDR2 reads FQGNSA. CDR3 region: CASSPTSGATEQFF. Incomplete CDR3 DNA: TGTGCCAGCAGCCCGACTAGCGGGGCTACTGAG.

A remark on this clone: The DNA ends 3 residues before the CDR3 does, and the rest of the CDR3 is filled in from the germline J gene. V is TRBV20-1 and J is TRBJ1-2; TRBD1 agrees at 9 bases. CDR1 and CDR2 from the germline V gene are DFQATT and SNEGSKA (reference sequence). V lost 4 bases to trimming and J lost 5 bases; unmatched junction nucleotides: 8. This CDR3 is 14 amino acids long. CDR3 bases read: TGCAGTGCTAAGCCCCGGGACAGGGTTTATGGC. Translation gives CSAKPRDRVYG. The complete CDR3 sequence is CSAKPRDRVYGYTF.

About this clone: The read ends 3 residues before the CDR3 terminus; that terminus is restored from the germline J gene. The rearrangement joins TRBV6-1 to TRBJ1-1; D remains ambiguous. CDR3 length equals 13 residues. Germline CDR1 MNHNS, CDR2 SASEGT. This CDR3 reads CASSEERADTAFF. The sequenced part of the CDR3 DNA is TGTGCCAGCAGTGAAGAGAGGGCAGATACG.

Remarks on this clone: Sequencing ends 3 residues short of the CDR3 end; the germline J gene provides the rest. V gene TRBV6-2 or TRBV6-3 combines with J gene TRBJ2-7, with D uncertain. Germline CDR1 is MNHEY and CDR2 is SVGEGT. This CDR3 contains 14 residues. V lost 0 bases to trimming and J lost 5 bases, with 11 bases between them. The sequenced part of the CDR3 DNA is TGTGCCAGCAGTTACTCGGCAGGCCCCAACGAG. Translated, it gives CASSYSAGPNE. The complete CDR3 reads CASSYSAGPNEQYF.

A word on this clone: The DNA ends 3 residues before the CDR3 does, and the rest of the CDR3 is filled in from the germline J gene. The rearrangement uses TRBV9 and TRBJ2-5, with 10 bases aligning to TRBD2. This CDR3 is built from 16 residues. Looked up from germline, CDR1 is SGDLS and CDR2 is YYNGEE. J gave up 2 bases and V 0 bases, and 4 bases lay outside the gene matches. The CDR3 bases that were read are TGTGCCAGCAGCGTAGAAGGAGCGGGGGGGCAAGAGACC. This encodes CASSVEGAGGQET. The entire CDR3 protein is CASSVEGAGGQETQYF.

With regard to this clone: The CDR3 goes on 3 residues after the read ends, and that part is filled in from the germline J gene. This chain uses TRBV20-1 with TRBJ2-4; 7 bases are shared with TRBD1. The V segment lost 0 bases and the J segment 4 bases; nucleotides outside the gene matches: 3. There are 14 residues in the CDR3. Germline CDR1 reads DFQATT; CDR2 reads SNEGSKA (reference sequence). CDR3 DNA, as far as it was read: TGCAGTGCTAGAGAGGGGACAGAGAAAAACATT. Protein sequence: CSAREGTEKNI. The full CDR3 sequence reads CSAREGTEKNIQYF.

Turning to this clone: The CDR3 end is not reached by the read, which stops 3 residues before it; the germline J gene fills it in. The rearrangement links TRBV6-2 or TRBV6-3 to TRBJ1-1; D might be TRBD1 (6 bases). This CDR3 has 14 amino acids. CDR1 and CDR2 from the germline V gene are MNHEY and SVGEGT. V was trimmed by 2 bases and J by 3 bases, leaving 10 bases between them. CDR3 bases read: TGTGCCAGCAGTTACGGGGGCGAGTACACTGAA. It encodes CASSYGGEYTE. The whole CDR3 protein is CASSYGGEYTEAFF.

About this clone: The read ends 3 residues shy of where the CDR3 ends; the end is completed using the germline J gene. J is TRBJ2-7 and V is TRBV6-2 or TRBV6-3, with 10 bases that match TRBD2. Trimming cost V 6 bases and J 0 bases; bases outside gene matches: 11. The CDR3 consists of 17 residues. Germline CDR1 and CDR2: MNHEY and SVGEGT. CDR3 region: CASSHGTSATSSYEQYF. The part of the CDR3 DNA that was read is TGTGCCAGCAGCCACGGGACTAGCGCGACAAGCTCCTACGAG.

Note on this clone: Read sequence stops 3 residues before the CDR3 end, and the germline J gene provides the missing end. The chain links TRBV11-2 to TRBJ1-6; 9 nucleotides line up with TRBD1. Germline V gene sequence: CDR1 SGHAT, CDR2 FQNNGV. The V gene end was trimmed by 5 bases and the J gene end by 7 bases; junction bases not matched to a gene: 3. The CDR3 length is 14 residues. The CDR3 sequence is CASSRDRANSPLHF. CDR3 DNA (partial): TGTGCCAGCAGCCGGGACAGGGCGAATTCACCC.

Remarks on this clone: An end of the junction does not agree with germline; a read error may underlie this. The read ends 3 residues before the CDR3 terminus; that terminus is restored from the germline J gene. The chain joins TRBV2 to TRBJ1-2; D might be TRBD1 (5 bases). The length of the CDR3 is 13 residues. Germline V lookup: CDR1 SNHLY, CDR2 FYNNEI. Incomplete CDR3 DNA: TGTGCCGGCAGGGTCGGCGGAGACTATGGC. This sequence encodes CAGRVGGDYG. In full, the CDR3 reads CAGRVGGDYGYTF.

About this clone itself: Coverage ceases 3 residues before the CDR3 finishes, and the germline J gene fills in the end. The chain employs TRBV5-4 and TRBJ2-3, with 10 bases matching TRBD2. Trimming at V came to 0 bases and at J to 6 bases, leaving 4 bases not matched to a gene. The CDR3 totals 15 residues. In germline, CDR1 is SGHNT, CDR2 YYREEE (reference sequence). The CDR3 protein is CASSLASGGGDTQYF. The covered CDR3 bases are TGTGCCAGCAGCTTGGCTAGCGGGGGAGGTGATACG. The full variable domain, with the rest looked up from reference TRBV5-4 and TRBJ2-3, is ETGVTQSPTHLIKTRGQQVTLRCSSQSGHNTVSWYQQALGQGPQFIFQYYREEENGRGNFPPRFSGLQFPNYSSELNVNALELDDSALYLCASSLASGGGDTQYFGPGTRLTVL.

The sequenced part of the CDR3 DNA is TGCAGTGCTAGAGATGCGAACCCGAGGGGCCGGCAGGGCACG. This gives the protein CSARDANPRGRQGT. The full CDR3 is CSARDANPRGRQGTQYF. The chain recombines TRBV20-1 with TRBJ2-3; tentatively, D is TRBD1 or TRBD2 (5 bases each). The DNA ends 3 residues before the CDR3 does, and the rest of the CDR3 is filled in from the germline J gene. Germline values: CDR1 DFQATT, CDR2 SNEGSKA (reference sequence). The CDR3 loop spans 17 amino acids.

Of note for this clone: The read is 3 residues too short to cover the CDR3 end, so that end is filled in from the germline J gene. The chain joins TRBV11-2 to TRBJ2-2; no clear D gene. V was clipped by 5 bases and J by 4 bases, with 8 bases between them. The germline CDR1 and CDR2 sequences are SGHAT and FQNNGV. There are 13 residues in the CDR3. The covered CDR3 bases are TGTGCCAGCAGCCCCTTCGGCACCGGGGAG. Translation: CASSPFGTGE. The whole CDR3 region reads CASSPFGTGELFF.

With respect to this clone: The read ends 3 residues shy of where the CDR3 ends; the end is completed using the germline J gene. The J gene is TRBJ1-2, the V gene TRBV7-2; the D is unclear. Looked up from germline, CDR1 is SGHTA and CDR2 is FQGNSA. The CDR3 spans 12 residues. The chain's CDR3 is CASSPYVDTYTF. The sequenced part of the CDR3 DNA is TGTGCCAGCAGCCCATACGTAGATACC.

By frequency, this clone is medium-sized. The read is 3 residues too short to cover the CDR3 end, so that end is filled in from the germline J gene. The rearrangement links TRBV2 to TRBJ2-2, with 8 bases aligning to TRBD1. There are 15 residues in the CDR3. Trimming cost V 6 bases and J 3 bases; bases outside gene matches: 6. CDR1 is SNHLY, CDR2 FYNNEI, per germline. Incomplete CDR3 DNA: TGTGCCAGCAGGAGGCAGGGGGCTTACACCGGGGAG. This codes for CASRRQGAYTGE. Given in full, the CDR3 is CASRRQGAYTGELFF.

Regarding this clone: With the read ending 3 residues before the CDR3 end, the germline J gene is used to fill in that end. Other nucleotide sequences from this sample produce the same CDR3. This rearrangement joins TRBV18 to TRBJ1-2; D perhaps matches TRBD1 (5 bases). Germline values: CDR1 KGHSH, CDR2 LQKENI. This CDR3 comprises 15 residues. V was clipped by 3 bases and J by 6 bases, with 17 bases between them. The sequenced part of the CDR3 DNA is TGTGCCAGCTCACCGGTCCAGGGCCACTGGGATGGC. This codes for CASSPVQGHWDG. The entire CDR3 protein is CASSPVQGHWDGYTF.